Each of the 5 T cell receptor beta chains below was sequenced from the same sample in a study of OX40 agonist ivuxolimab in advanced cancers. Libraries came from the immunoSEQ multiplex PCR assay. As stored in TCRdb, this immuneACCESS dataset retains in-frame rearrangements with V and J assigned. A fraction of the clones does not appear; measured against another copy, unresolved V genes explain less than half of the discrepancy, and the remainder lacks a known reason. The sample includes over 60,000 clones, with 80% to 85% observed a single time. Jointly, the top ten make up about 2.1% of the sample. The sample in question was CD4+ or CD8+ T cells sorted from blood, obtained in a trial of the OX40 agonist ivuxolimab. The receptors derive from an adult with an advanced solid tumor such as melanoma, head and neck, liver or kidney cancer.

The chain combines TRBV11-2 with TRBJ1-5; 10 bases align to TRBD1. The CDR3 contains 16 residues. V shed 5 bases, J shed 6 bases, and the junction held 10 bases outside the gene matches. Germline loops: CDR1 SGHAT, CDR2 FQNNGV. CDR3: CASSLLDRGQGQPQHF. The CDR3 DNA sequence: TGTGCCAGCAGCCTCCTAGACAGGGGGCAAGGTCAGCCCCAGCATTTT.

The genes are TRBV5-1 and TRBJ1-5; 7 nucleotides match TRBD1. After removal of 0 bases from V and 3 bases from J, the junction contained 9 bases not matched to a gene. The CDR3 totals 17 residues. Germline CDR1 SGHRS, CDR2 YFSETQ. CDR3 residues: CASSLGPGGINNQPQHF. CDR3 DNA sequence: TGCGCCAGCAGCTTGGGGCCAGGGGGGATCAACAATCAGCCCCAGCATTTT.

The gene calls are TRBV6-5 and TRBJ2-1, with D perhaps being TRBD1 or TRBD2 (5 bases each). This CDR3 has 15 amino acids. Germline-derived CDR1 and CDR2 are MNHEY and SVGAGI. Trimming pared 4 bases from V and 5 bases from J, leaving 15 bases between. The CDR3 sequence is CASSSTGGAHNEQFF. CDR3 bases: TGTGCCAGCAGTTCTACAGGAGGCGCACACAATGAGCAGTTCTTC.

The V call is TRBV7-2, the J call TRBJ1-5, with 7 bases aligning to TRBD1. This CDR3 is 15 amino acids long. Germline trimming cut 5 bases from V and 0 bases from J; bases unmatched to any gene: 4. Germline V gene sequence: CDR1 SGHTA, CDR2 FQGNSA. CDR3 in DNA: TGTGCCAGCAGCCAGGGACAGCCTAGCAATCAGCCCCAGCATTTT. Its translation is CASSQGQPSNQPQHF. The full variable domain, completed using reference TRBV7-2 and TRBJ1-5, is GAGVSQSPSNKVTEKGKDVELRCDPISGHTALYWYRQSLGQGLEFLIYFQGNSAPDKSGLPSDRFSAERTGGSVSTLTIQRTQQEDSAVYLCASSQGQPSNQPQHFGDGTRLSIL.

This clone was observed a single time. The CDR3 spells CASTPTGYGYTF. The CDR3 DNA follows: TGTGCCAGCACCCCCACCGGCTATGGCTACACCTTC. The genes are TRBV6-6 and TRBJ1-2; D is uncertain. V was clipped by 7 bases and J by 4 bases, with 10 bases between them. Looked up from germline, CDR1 is MNHNY and CDR2 is SVGAGI (reference sequence). CDR3 size: 12 residues.